This T cell receptor beta chain is drawn from a study of blood T cells in healthy people across ages. The CDR3 has 13 amino acids. Trimming removed 5 bases from V and 1 base from J, with 8 bases in between. Germline V lookup: CDR1 PRHDT, CDR2 FYEKMQ (reference sequence). This clonotype was observed a few times. For the second PCR, which ran for about 6 to 11 cycles, a sample-barcoded 5' primer and a J-beta primer mix were used. TCRdb reprocessed the 5' RACE reads via MiXCR and lists one record per CDR3 protein. The sample lists about 1 million distinct CDR3 sequences, 20% to 25% occurring once. The same data also went into a second study, on T cells of mothers and their children.

Specimen: blood. The J gene is TRBJ1-2, the V gene TRBV13; no definite D call. The TCR sequence derives from a girl aged 2 to 9 in good health. The CDR3 spells CASSPTFNYGYTF. DNA for the CDR3: TGTGCCAGCAGCCCGACTTTTAACTATGGCTACACCTTC.